These 26 T cell receptor beta chains were sequenced from one sample in a study of OX40 agonist ivuxolimab in advanced cancers. The data were produced by immunoSEQ multiplex PCR, yet TCRdb's version contains in-frame clones alone and is incomplete. The table lists 50,000 or so clones, 79% of them singletons. The source material was CD4+ or CD8+ T cells sorted from blood, sampled in a trial of the OX40 agonist ivuxolimab. The receptors originated from an adult with an advanced solid tumor such as melanoma, head and neck, liver or kidney cancer.

The CDR3 DNA reads as TGCGCCAGCAGCCGGACAGGGGGCTACGAGCAGTACTTC. Translated: CASSRTGGYEQYF. This rearrangement joins TRBV10-2 to TRBJ2-5, with TRBD1 matching 10 bases. The J call is doubtful: the DNA matches TRBJ2-7 better. Germline V gene lookup returns CDR1 WSHSY and CDR2 SAAADI. The CDR3 runs 13 residues.

This chain links TRBV6-1 with TRBJ2-5, with TRBD2 as a possible D gene (6 bases). With 9 bases removed from V and 0 bases from J, the gap between germline ends came to 8 bases. CDR1 MNHNS and CDR2 SASEGT come from the germline V gene. CDR3 length: 12 amino acids. The CDR3 loop reads CASGGYQETQYF. CDR3 DNA sequence: TGTGCCAGTGGGGGGTACCAAGAGACCCAGTACTTC.

This clone has only a few counts. The chain combines TRBV30 with TRBJ1-1; D ambiguous. The CDR3 is 11 residues long. The V gene lost 4 bases and the J gene lost 5 bases, with 8 bases spanning the gap. The germline V gene has CDR1 GTSNPN and CDR2 SVGIG (reference sequence). In DNA, the CDR3 is TGTGCCTGGACACAGTGGACTGAAGCTTTCTTT. Protein product: CAWTQWTEAFF.

The chain joins TRBV14 to TRBJ2-4; D is undetermined. The CDR3 consists of 13 residues. Germline V gene lookup returns CDR1 SGHDN and CDR2 FVKESK. Trimming stripped 3 bases from V and 10 bases from J, with 13 bases between. The CDR3 loop is CASSHPDSLIQYF. DNA for the CDR3: TGTGCCAGCAGCCATCCTGATAGCCTGATTCAGTACTTC.

This clone was observed once. The rearrangement uses TRBV18 and TRBJ1-3; D gene ambiguous. This CDR3 comprises 14 residues. V lost 3 bases and J lost 0, with 6 bases in between. Germline-derived CDR1 and CDR2 are KGHSH and LQKENI. CDR3 sequence (DNA): TGTGCCAGCTCACCTTACGACTCTGGAAACACCATATATTTT. Translated: CASSPYDSGNTIYF.

The chain is built from TRBV4-3 and TRBJ1-2; the match to TRBD1 covers 10 bases. From germline, CDR1 is LGHNA and CDR2 YSLEER. J gave up 5 bases and V 1 base, and 7 bases lay outside the gene matches. The CDR3 is 16 residues long. CDR3 nucleotide sequence: TGCGCCAGCAGCCAAGTTTCGCGGGGACAGGGGTATGGCTACACCTTC. This sequence encodes CASSQVSRGQGYGYTF.

This clone was counted once. This chain joins TRBV7-2 and TRBJ1-1; a weak D match, TRBD1 (5 bases). Trimming stripped 7 bases from V and 6 bases from J, with 15 bases between. The CDR3 loop spans 13 amino acids. Germline values: CDR1 SGHTA, CDR2 FQGNSA. The CDR3 loop is CASTELGRAEAFF. CDR3 DNA sequence: TGTGCCAGCACCGAACTAGGCAGGGCTGAAGCTTTCTTT.

This clone appeared a single time. The V call is TRBV7-3, the J call TRBJ2-3; 14 bases line up with TRBD2. Germline CDR1 reads SGHTA; CDR2 reads FQGTGA. V shed 5 bases, J shed 6 bases, and the junction held 13 bases outside the gene matches. CDR3 size: 18 residues. CDR3 sequence (DNA): TGTGCCAGCAGCCCCGTCGCGACTAGCGGGAGGGCCCCCGATACGCAGTATTTT. This codes for CASSPVATSGRAPDTQYF.

The V gene is TRBV7-2, the J gene TRBJ1-5; D call uncertain. The V end lost 8 bases, the J end lost 0 bases, and 5 bases lay between the germline ends. CDR1 and CDR2 (germline): SGHTA, FQGNSA. CDR3 length: 12 amino acids. CDR3 residues: CASGDSNQPQHF. CDR3 DNA: TGTGCCAGCGGTGATAGCAATCAGCCCCAGCATTTT.

Concerning this clone itself: This specimen includes other DNA sequences encoding the same CDR3. The chain uses TRBV5-5 and TRBJ1-3; D is undetermined. This CDR3 region has 14 residues. V shed 0 bases and J shed 2 bases, with 6 bases lying between them. Germline V gene sequence: CDR1 SGHKS, CDR2 YYEKEE (reference sequence). CDR3: CASSLVGAGNTIYF. DNA for the CDR3: TGTGCCAGCAGCTTGGTAGGCGCTGGAAACACCATATATTTT.

This clone was seen more than once but under ten times. V is TRBV5-5 and J is TRBJ2-5, with 7 bases matching TRBD2. V was pared by 0 bases and J by 5 bases, with 7 bases of the junction left unmatched. Germline CDR1 and CDR2: SGHKS and YYEKEE (reference sequence). The CDR3 is made up of 15 amino acids. The CDR3 coding sequence is TGTGCCAGCAGCTTGGGACTAGCAGGTTGGGAGACCCAGTACTTC. It encodes CASSLGLAGWETQYF.

CDR3 in amino acids: CASSVGVGQTYGYTF. The CDR3 DNA follows: TGTGCCAGCAGCGTCGGGGTGGGACAGACCTATGGCTACACCTTC. The J gene is TRBJ1-2, the V gene TRBV9, with TRBD1 matching 7 bases. Trimming at V came to 2 bases and at J to 4 bases, leaving 8 bases not matched to a gene. This CDR3 has 15 residues. Germline CDR1 SGDLS, CDR2 YYNGEE.

J is TRBJ1-6 and V is TRBV5-4; no reliable D call. CDR1 is SGHNT, CDR2 YYREEE, per germline (reference sequence). The CDR3 contains 14 residues. V was pared by 4 bases and J by 7 bases, with 12 bases between. CDR3 nucleotides: TGTGCCAGCAGCCCTCGAGCTATGAATTCACCCCTCCACTTT. Its translation: CASSPRAMNSPLHF.

The chain carries TRBV10-3 and TRBJ2-2, with a weak D call TRBD2 (6 bases). Germline loops: CDR1 ENHRY, CDR2 SYGVKD. The CDR3 consists of 15 residues. With 5 bases removed from V and 7 bases from J, the gap between germline ends came to 17 bases. DNA for the CDR3: TGTGCCATCAGTAAGGAGGGGACCGGCCTCGGGGAGCTGTTTTTT. As protein: CAISKEGTGLGELFF.

The genes are TRBV4-1 and TRBJ2-7; the match to TRBD2 covers 11 bases. The CDR3 runs 15 residues. V lost 2 bases, J lost 3 bases, and 3 bases stayed unmatched. CDR1 is MGHRA, CDR2 YSYEKL, per germline. CDR3 DNA: TGCGCCAGCAGCCAAATAGCGGGAGGGCTCTACGAGCAGTACTTC. Amino acid sequence: CASSQIAGGLYEQYF.

The rearrangement joins TRBV9 to TRBJ2-5; D uncertain. With 2 bases removed from V and 0 bases from J, the gap between germline ends came to 8 bases. Germline V CDR1 and CDR2: SGDLS, YYNGEE. This CDR3 has 14 residues. Written as DNA, the CDR3 is TGTGCCAGCAGCGTTAACCAGTACCAAGAGACCCAGTACTTC. Translation: CASSVNQYQETQYF.

This clone was seen just once. The J gene is TRBJ2-5, the V gene TRBV7-9; TRBD1 agrees at 9 bases. Germline V CDR1 and CDR2: SEHNR, FQNEAQ (reference sequence). V was pared by 2 bases and J by 5 bases, with 6 bases of the junction left unmatched. The CDR3 spans 15 residues. CDR3 coding DNA: TGTGCCAGCAGCTTAAGGGACGACAGGGGGGAGACCCAGTACTTC. Encoded protein: CASSLRDDRGETQYF.

V and J are TRBV19 and TRBJ1-3; D gene ambiguous. Germline CDR1 is LNHDA and CDR2 is SQIVND (reference sequence). The CDR3 is 14 residues long. V was shortened by 5 bases and J by 0 bases, with 8 bases between the two germline ends. The CDR3 region is CASSSVYSGNTIYF. The CDR3 DNA is TGTGCCAGTAGTTCAGTTTACTCTGGAAACACCATATATTTT.

In its sample, this clone was seen once. V usage is TRBV5-1 and J usage is TRBJ2-5; D is ambiguous. Looked up from germline, CDR1 is SGHRS and CDR2 is YFSETQ. The CDR3 totals 12 residues. V was cut by 4 bases and J by 2 bases, with 6 bases left in between. The CDR3 coding sequence is TGCGCCAGCAGCCAGGATCAAGAGACCCAGTACTTC. It is translated as CASSQDQETQYF.

The rearrangement uses TRBV4-3 and TRBJ2-5, with D hard to call. CDR3 length: 13 amino acids. V lost 1 base, J lost 5 bases, and 8 bases lay in between. In germline, CDR1 is LGHNA, CDR2 YSLEER. CDR3 sequence: CASSQVPAETQYF. The CDR3, as DNA: TGCGCCAGCAGCCAAGTGCCCGCCGAGACCCAGTACTTC.

This clone has only a few counts. The V gene is TRBV7-9, the J gene TRBJ1-1, with D unresolved. Germline CDR1 is SEHNR and CDR2 is FQNEAQ (reference sequence). Trimming shortened V by 5 bases and J by 7 bases, and 8 bases separated the two germline ends. The CDR3 has 11 amino acids. CDR3 protein: CASSPYFEAFF. CDR3 sequence (DNA): TGTGCCAGCAGCCCCTATTTTGAAGCTTTCTTT. Drawing the rest from reference TRBV7-9 and TRBJ1-1, the complete variable domain is DTGVSQNPRHKITKRGQNVTFRCDPISEHNRLYWYRQTLGQGPEFLTYFQNEAQLEKSRLLSDRFSAERPKGSFSTLEIQRTEQGDSAMYLCASSPYFEAFFGQGTRLTVV.

V is TRBV7-2 and J is TRBJ1-3; tentatively, D is TRBD1 (5 bases). Deletions cut 2 bases from V and 4 bases from J, with 9 bases between. The CDR3 has 14 residues. Germline-derived CDR1 and CDR2 are SGHTA and FQGNSA. The CDR3 nucleotides read TGTGCCAGCAGCTTACAGGGTCACGGAAACACCATATATTTT. It encodes CASSLQGHGNTIYF.

The V and J genes are TRBV5-6 and TRBJ2-1; possibly TRBD2 for D (5 bases). This CDR3 region has 14 residues. With 4 bases removed from V and 4 bases from J, the gap between germline ends came to 12 bases. Germline V CDR1 and CDR2: SGHDT, YYEEEE. The CDR3, as DNA: TGTGCCAGCAGCCTCGTTGAGGGTTACAATGAGCAGTTCTTC. Translating it yields CASSLVEGYNEQFF.

The chain joins TRBV10-3 to TRBJ2-1; TRBD2 agrees at 7 bases. The germline CDR1 and CDR2 sequences are ENHRY and SYGVKD. The CDR3 loop spans 15 amino acids. V trimming: 5 bases; J trimming: 3 bases; junction bases outside the gene matches: 7. The CDR3 nucleotides read TGTGCCATCAGTCCCCCTAGCGGAGGCTACAATGAGCAGTTCTTC. The encoded protein is CAISPPSGGYNEQFF.

This clone has only one observation. V gene TRBV9 combines with J gene TRBJ2-2, with 10 bases that match TRBD2. Germline V gene sequence: CDR1 SGDLS, CDR2 YYNGEE. The CDR3 is 16 residues long. The trim removed 4 bases at V and 4 bases at J, leaving 7 bases unmatched. The CDR3 sequence: CASSRGSSGSTGELFF. The CDR3 DNA reads TGTGCCAGCAGCAGAGGTTCTAGCGGGAGCACCGGGGAGCTGTTTTTT.

This chain links TRBV2 with TRBJ2-7; D is unresolved. This CDR3 comprises 11 residues. The germline V gene has CDR1 SNHLY and CDR2 FYNNEI. V was cut by 6 bases and J by 11 bases, with 14 bases left in between. Here the CDR3 DNA reads TGTGCCAGCAGCTCTGACCGAGAGGAGTACTTC. Protein product: CASSSDREEYF.